This T cell receptor beta chain was obtained from a study of monozygotic twins with inflammatory bowel disease. Study-level points and caveats: Discordant twins had repertoire similarity that did not differ from that of concordant twins, possibly from limited power.

TCRdb reworked the 5' RACE reads into one entry per CDR3 protein, no DNA. Its table records around 450,000 distinct CDR3 sequences. Note on this clonotype: Its target is not known.

The CDR3 has 15 residues. Germline assignment: CDR1 ENHRY and CDR2 SYGVKD. It was from whole blood, with no T cell sorting, that total RNA was isolated. The sequencing input was blood. V gene TRBV10-3 combines with J gene TRBJ2-5; lacking DNA, the TRBD1 call made by TCRdb goes unchecked. The TCR was taken from a human donor with ulcerative colitis or Crohn's disease, or a healthy co-twin of an affected twin (not recorded which). The CDR3 here is CAISETQGEWETQYF.